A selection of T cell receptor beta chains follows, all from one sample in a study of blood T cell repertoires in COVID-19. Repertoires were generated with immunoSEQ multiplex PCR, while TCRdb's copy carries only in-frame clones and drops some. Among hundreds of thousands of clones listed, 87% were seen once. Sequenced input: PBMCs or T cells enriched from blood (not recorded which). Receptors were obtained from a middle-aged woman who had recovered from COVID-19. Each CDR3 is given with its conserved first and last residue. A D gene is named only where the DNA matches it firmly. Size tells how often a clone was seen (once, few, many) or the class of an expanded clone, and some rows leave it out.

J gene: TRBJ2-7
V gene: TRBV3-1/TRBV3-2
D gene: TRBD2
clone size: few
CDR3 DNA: TGTGCCAGCAGCCCCTCCGGGACTAGCGGGATTGGGGTGGGGTTCTACGAGCAGTACTTC
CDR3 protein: CASSPSGTSGIGVGFYEQYF

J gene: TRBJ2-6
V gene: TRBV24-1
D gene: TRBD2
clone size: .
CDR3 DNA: TGTGCCACCAGTGATTTAAGGCTAGCGGGGCTCTCTGGGGCCAACGTCCTGACTTTC
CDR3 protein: CATSDLRLAGLSGANVLTF

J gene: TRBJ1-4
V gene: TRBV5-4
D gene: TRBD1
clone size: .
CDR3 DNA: TGTGCCAGCAGCTTGGGGACAGGGTTTGAAAAACTGTTTTTT
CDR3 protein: CASSLGTGFEKLFF

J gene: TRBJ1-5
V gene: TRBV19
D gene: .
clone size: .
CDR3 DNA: TGTGCCACCAGGACGGACAGATATAGCAATCAGCCCCAGCATTTT
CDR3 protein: CATRTDRYSNQPQHF

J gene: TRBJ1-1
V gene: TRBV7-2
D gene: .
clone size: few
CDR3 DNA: TGTGCCAGCAGTAGCAGGGTTGAGACTGAAGCTTTCTTT
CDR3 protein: CASSSRVETEAFF

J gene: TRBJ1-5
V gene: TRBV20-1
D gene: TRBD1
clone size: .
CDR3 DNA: TGCAGTGCTAGTTCAGGGCAGGGGGCAGTGAAGCCCCAGCATTTT
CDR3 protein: CSASSGQGAVKPQHF

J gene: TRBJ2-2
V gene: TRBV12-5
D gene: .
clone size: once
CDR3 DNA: TGTGCTAGTGGTTCCAGGGAATTTGGAAGTTTTACCGGGGAGCTGTTTTTT
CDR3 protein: CASGSREFGSFTGELFF

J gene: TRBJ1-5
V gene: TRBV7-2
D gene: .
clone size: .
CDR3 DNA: TGTGCCAGCAGCTTCCGGACGGGGGAAAATCAGCCCCAGCATTTT
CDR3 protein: CASSFRTGENQPQHF

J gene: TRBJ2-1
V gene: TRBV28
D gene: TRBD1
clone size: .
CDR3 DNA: TGTGCCAGCAGGAGACAGGGGTTAAACAATGAGCAGTTCTTC
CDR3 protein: CASRRQGLNNEQFF

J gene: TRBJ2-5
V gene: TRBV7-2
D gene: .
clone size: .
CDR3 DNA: TGTGCCAGCAGCTTCGAGGGTGGGTCCTATGAGACCCAGTACTTC
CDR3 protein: CASSFEGGSYETQYF

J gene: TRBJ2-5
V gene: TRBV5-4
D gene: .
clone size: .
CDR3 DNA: TGTGCCAGCAGCTTGGGACAGACGGAGACCCAGTACTTC
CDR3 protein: CASSLGQTETQYF

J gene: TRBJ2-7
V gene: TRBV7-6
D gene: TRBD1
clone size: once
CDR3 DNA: TGTGCCAGCAGCTTTTCCACGGACAGGGTCGACGAGCAGTACTTC
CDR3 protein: CASSFSTDRVDEQYF

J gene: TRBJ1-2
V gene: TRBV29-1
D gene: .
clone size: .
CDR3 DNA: TGCAGCGTTTTTCAGGGTTCCAACTATGGCTACACCTTC
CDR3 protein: CSVFQGSNYGYTF

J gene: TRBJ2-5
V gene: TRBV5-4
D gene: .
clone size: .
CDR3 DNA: TGTGCCAGCAGCTTGGAGCCCGAGCAAGAGACCCAGTACTTC
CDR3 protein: CASSLEPEQETQYF

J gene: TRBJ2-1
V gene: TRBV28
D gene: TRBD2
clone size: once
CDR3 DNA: TGTGCCAGCAGTCTCGGACTAGCGTCCTCCGGTGAGCAGTTCTTC
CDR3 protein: CASSLGLASSGEQFF

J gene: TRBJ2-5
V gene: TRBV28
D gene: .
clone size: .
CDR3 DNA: TGTGCCAGCAGTTTCAGGGAGACCCAGTACTTC
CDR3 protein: CASSFRETQYF

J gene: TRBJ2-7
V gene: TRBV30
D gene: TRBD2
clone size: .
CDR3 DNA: TGTGCCTGGAGCTCCGGACTAGCGGGGGACTACGAGCAGTACTTC
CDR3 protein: CAWSSGLAGDYEQYF

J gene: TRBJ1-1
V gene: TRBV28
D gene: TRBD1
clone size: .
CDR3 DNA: TGTGCCAGCAGACTACAGGGGGCCTCTGAAGCTTTCTTT
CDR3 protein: CASRLQGASEAFF

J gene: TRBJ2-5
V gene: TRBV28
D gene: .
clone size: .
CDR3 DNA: TGTGCCAGCACCGCTCAGGAGACCCAGTACTTC
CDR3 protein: CASTAQETQYF

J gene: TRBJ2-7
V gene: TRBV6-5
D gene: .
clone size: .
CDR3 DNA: TGTGCCAGCAGAGAGCGGCTCTTGAGCTCCTACGAGCAGTACTTC
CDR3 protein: CASRERLLSSYEQYF

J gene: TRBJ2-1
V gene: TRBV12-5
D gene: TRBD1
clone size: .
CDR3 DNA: TGTGCTAGTGGTTCACAGGACAGGTACAATGAGCAGTTCTTC
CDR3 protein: CASGSQDRYNEQFF

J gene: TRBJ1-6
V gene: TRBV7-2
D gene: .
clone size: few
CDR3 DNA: TGTGCCAGCAGCTTGGATCGCAGGGATAATTCACCCCTCCACTTT
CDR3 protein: CASSLDRRDNSPLHF

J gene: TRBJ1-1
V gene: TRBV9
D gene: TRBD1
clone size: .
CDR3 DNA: TGTGCCAGCAGCCCGCGGACAGGGTCTGAAGCTTTCTTT
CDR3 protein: CASSPRTGSEAFF

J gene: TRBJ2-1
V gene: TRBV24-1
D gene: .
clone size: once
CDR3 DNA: TGTGCCACCAGTGACCCCAGTGGCGGACGGGGCTCCTACAATGAGCAGTTCTTC
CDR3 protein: CATSDPSGGRGSYNEQFF

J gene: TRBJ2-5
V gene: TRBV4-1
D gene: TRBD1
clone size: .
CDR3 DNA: TGCGCCAGCAGCCGGACAGGTTCCTCCCCACAAGAGACCCAGTACTTC
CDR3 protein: CASSRTGSSPQETQYF

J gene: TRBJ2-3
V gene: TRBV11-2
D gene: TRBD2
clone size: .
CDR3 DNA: TGTGCCAGCAGCTTAGTAGCCAGCGGGAGCCCCCGAGCGGGAGATACGCAGTATTTT
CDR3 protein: CASSLVASGSPRAGDTQYF

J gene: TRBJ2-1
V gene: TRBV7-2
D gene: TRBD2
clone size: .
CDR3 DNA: TGTGCCAGCAGCTTCTCGGGAGCGGGATACAATGAGCAGTTCTTC
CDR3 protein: CASSFSGAGYNEQFF

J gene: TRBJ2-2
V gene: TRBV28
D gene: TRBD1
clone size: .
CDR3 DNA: TGTGCCACACCCCCCCCTCCGGGACAGGGGAGCACCGGGGAGCTGTTTTTT
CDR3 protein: CATPPPPGQGSTGELFF

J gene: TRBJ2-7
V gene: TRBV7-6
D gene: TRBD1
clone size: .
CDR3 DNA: TGTGCCAGCAGCTTAGACCGTGGGGGACAGCCCTACGAGCAGTACTTC
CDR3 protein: CASSLDRGGQPYEQYF

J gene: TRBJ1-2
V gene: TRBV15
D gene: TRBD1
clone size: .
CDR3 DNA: TGTGCCACCAGCAGAGATCAACGGACAGGGTTGAATGGCTACACCTTC
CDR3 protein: CATSRDQRTGLNGYTF

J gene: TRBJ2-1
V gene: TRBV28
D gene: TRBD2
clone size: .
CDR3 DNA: TGTGCCAGCCTGTACGGCGGGACTAGCGGCAATGAGCAGTTCTTC
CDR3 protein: CASLYGGTSGNEQFF

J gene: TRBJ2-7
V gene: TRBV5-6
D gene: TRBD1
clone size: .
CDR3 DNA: TGTGCCAGCAGCCCCCTCACGACAGGGAACTCCTACGAGCAGTACTTC
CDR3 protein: CASSPLTTGNSYEQYF

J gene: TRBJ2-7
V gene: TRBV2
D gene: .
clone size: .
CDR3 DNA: TGTGCCAGCAGTCGGGACTGGTCCTACGAGCAGTACTTC
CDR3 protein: CASSRDWSYEQYF

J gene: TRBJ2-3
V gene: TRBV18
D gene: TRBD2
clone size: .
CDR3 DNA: TGTGCCAGCTCACCTACTAGCGGGAGCCCAGATACGCAGTATTTT
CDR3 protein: CASSPTSGSPDTQYF

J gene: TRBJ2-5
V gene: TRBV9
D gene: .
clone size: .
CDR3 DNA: TGTGCCAGCAGCTACTCCGGGACACGACAAGAGACCCAGTACTTC
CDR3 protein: CASSYSGTRQETQYF

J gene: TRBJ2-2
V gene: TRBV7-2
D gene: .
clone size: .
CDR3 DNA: TGTGCCAGCAGCGGCAGGGTGACCACCGGGGAGCTGTTTTTT
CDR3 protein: CASSGRVTTGELFF

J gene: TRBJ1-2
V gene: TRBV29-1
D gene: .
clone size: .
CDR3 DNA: TGCAGCGTTGCCCCTCCGGGCCCTAAGGCAGGGGGCTACACCTTC
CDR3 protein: CSVAPPGPKAGGYTF

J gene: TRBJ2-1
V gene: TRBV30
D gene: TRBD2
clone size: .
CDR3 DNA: TGTGCCTGGAGTCGCACTAGCGGGAAGAATGAGCAGTTCTTC
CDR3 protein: CAWSRTSGKNEQFF

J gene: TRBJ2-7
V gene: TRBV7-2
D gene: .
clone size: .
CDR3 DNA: TGTGCCAGCAGCTTAGCTGTAGCGGAGACCTCCTACGAGCAGTACTTC
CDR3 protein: CASSLAVAETSYEQYF

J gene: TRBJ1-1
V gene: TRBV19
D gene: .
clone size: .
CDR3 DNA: TGTGCCAGTAAGGACAGTCCCTTGAACACTGAAGCTTTCTTT
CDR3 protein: CASKDSPLNTEAFF

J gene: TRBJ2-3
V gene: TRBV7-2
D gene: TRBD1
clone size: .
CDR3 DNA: TGTGCCAGCAGCTTACTGCCTATCGGGACAGGGCGAGATACGCAGTATTTT
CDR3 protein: CASSLLPIGTGRDTQYF

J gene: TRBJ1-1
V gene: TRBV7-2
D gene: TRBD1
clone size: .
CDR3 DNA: TGTGCCAGCAGCTTAGCGCGGGACAGGGGGATGGCCACTGAAGCTTTCTTT
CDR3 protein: CASSLARDRGMATEAFF

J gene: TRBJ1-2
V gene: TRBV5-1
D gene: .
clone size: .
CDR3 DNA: TGCGCCAGCAGCTTTGGGCCCGTCGCTAACTATGGCTACACCTTC
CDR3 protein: CASSFGPVANYGYTF

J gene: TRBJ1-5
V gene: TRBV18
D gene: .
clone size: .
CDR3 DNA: TGTGCCAGCTCGTACGGTCAAACTTATAGCAATCAGCCCCAGCATTTT
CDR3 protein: CASSYGQTYSNQPQHF

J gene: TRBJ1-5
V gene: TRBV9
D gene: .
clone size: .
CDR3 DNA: TGTGCCAGCAGCCCTCAGGGTATACGCAATCAGCCCCAGCATTTT
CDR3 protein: CASSPQGIRNQPQHF

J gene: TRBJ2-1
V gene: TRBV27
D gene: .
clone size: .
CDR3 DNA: TGTGCCAGCAGCACTACGTCCTACAATGAGCAGTTCTTC
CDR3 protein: CASSTTSYNEQFF

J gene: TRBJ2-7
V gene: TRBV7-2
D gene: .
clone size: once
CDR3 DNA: TGTGCCAGCAGCGTCTCCTCCCGCGGGGAGCAGTACTTC
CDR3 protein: CASSVSSRGEQYF

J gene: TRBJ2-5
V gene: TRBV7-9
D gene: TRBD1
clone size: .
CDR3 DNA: TGTGCCAGCAGCTCCTACAGGGGGTGGCAAGAGACCCAGTACTTC
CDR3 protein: CASSSYRGWQETQYF

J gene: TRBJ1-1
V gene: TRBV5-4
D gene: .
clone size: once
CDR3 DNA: TGTGCCAGCAGCCGCGACTGGGACACTGAAGCTTTCTTT
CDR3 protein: CASSRDWDTEAFF

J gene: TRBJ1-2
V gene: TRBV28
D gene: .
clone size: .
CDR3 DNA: TGTGCCAGCAGTTTCTCTCAGGGCAATAGGCATGGCTACACCTTC
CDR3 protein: CASSFSQGNRHGYTF

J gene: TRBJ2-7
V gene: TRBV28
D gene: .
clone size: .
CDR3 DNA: TGTGCCAGCCCCGGCCAGGGGGGCTACGAGCAGTACTTC
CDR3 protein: CASPGQGGYEQYF

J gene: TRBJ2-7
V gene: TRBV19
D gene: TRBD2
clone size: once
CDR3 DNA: TGTGCCAGTAGTTCGGGGGGGGACAACGAGCAGTACTTC
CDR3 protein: CASSSGGDNEQYF